The 3 T cell receptor beta chains below all came from one sample that was sequenced in a study of T cell responses to AZD1222 COVID-19 vaccine (dated by TCRdb to the early 2020s). Explained via the paper, the time point label denotes: baseline before first vaccination. Library prep was done by the immunoSEQ multiplex PCR assay. TCRdb holds this immuneACCESS table with in-frame rearrangements only. Some clones are missing; in checked studies, unresolved V genes explain under half, and the rest has no known cause. The sample table shows 95,000 to 110,000 clones, and around 92% are seen once. The top ten constitute 45% of the sample. The material sequenced was peripheral blood, taken on day 0 of AZD1222 vaccination. These receptor sequences come from an adult in good health.

The chain is built from TRBV27 and TRBJ1-6; the D is unclear. V was clipped by 2 bases and J by 7 bases, with 6 bases between them. The V gene's germline CDR1 is MNHEY and CDR2 SMNVEV (reference sequence). The CDR3 is made up of 13 amino acids. The CDR3 region is CASSLDSNSPLHF. As DNA, the CDR3 is TGTGCCAGCAGTTTAGATAGCAATTCACCCCTCCACTTT.

V is TRBV4-3 and J is TRBJ2-5; D is undetermined. Trimming removed 0 bases from V and 9 bases from J, with 11 bases in between. Germline V lookup: CDR1 LGHNA, CDR2 YSLEER. CDR3 length: 13 amino acids. The CDR3 here is CASSQEGWGAQYF. Written as DNA, the CDR3 is TGCGCCAGCAGCCAAGAGGGGTGGGGTGCCCAGTACTTC.

The chain uses TRBV6-1 and TRBJ2-7; D uncertain. Per germline, CDR1 MNHNS and CDR2 SASEGT. The CDR3 has 13 amino acids. With 3 bases removed from V and 6 bases from J, the gap between germline ends came to 12 bases. CDR3 amino acids: CASSESAHREQYF. In DNA form, the CDR3 reads TGTGCCAGCAGTGAGTCGGCCCACCGCGAGCAGTACTTC.